The 2 T cell receptor beta chains in this list originate from one sample, sequenced in a study of cytomegalovirus exposure and HLA in healthy donors. The PCR employed 60 Vbeta primers together with 13 Jbeta primers. Profiled with immunoSEQ multiplex PCR; TCRdb holds only in-frame clones, not every one. The data hold about 90,000 clones, with more than 60% observed a single time. The sample taken for sequencing was PBMCs. These receptor sequences come from a man under 40 in good health and CMV-seronegative.

V and J are TRBV11-3 and TRBJ2-1; 8 nucleotides align to TRBD1. The CDR3 is 15 residues long. Germline V gene lookup returns CDR1 SGHNT and CDR2 YENEEA. Trimming removed 3 bases from V and 8 bases from J; junction bases left unmatched: 9. CDR3: CASSFTLTGEDEQFF. As DNA, the CDR3 is TGTGCCAGCAGCTTCACATTGACAGGGGAGGATGAGCAGTTCTTC.

The chain joins TRBV11-3 to TRBJ2-5; 7 nucleotides align to TRBD2. The junction had 2 bases not matched to a gene; V was cut back by 5 bases and J by 5 bases. This CDR3 contains 12 residues. CDR1 is SGHNT, CDR2 YENEEA, per germline. CDR3 DNA: TGTGCCAGCAGCGTCGGGAGGGAGACCCAGTACTTC. Translating gives CASSVGRETQYF.